Listed below are T cell receptor beta chains from one sample, sequenced in a study of T cells in Graves' hyperthyroidism and ophthalmopathy. From the multiplex PCR reads, TCRdb called clonotypes with MiXCR, one entry per CDR3 protein. The data contain about 360,000 distinct CDR3 sequences, 15% to 17% of them singletons. Sequencing was carried out using blood. These receptor sequences come from a woman under 30 with Graves' hyperthyroidism that later progressed to Graves' ophthalmopathy. The CDR3 runs from the conserved cysteine through the conserved F or W. The order of the fields is CDR3 protein, CDR3 DNA, clone size, V gene, J gene, D gene. A D gene is named only where the DNA matches it firmly. Clone size is stated in some rows and not others, as once, few, many or a class when expanded.

CASSLSGTTSTDTQYF,TGTGCCAGCAGTCTTTCCGGGACAACAAGCACAGATACGCAGTATTTT,many,TRBV28,TRBJ2-3,.
CASSQVRDSNQPQHF,TGCGCCAGCAGCCAGGTCAGGGACAGCAATCAGCCCCAGCATTTT,many,TRBV4-1,TRBJ1-5,.
CASSGSAYNEQFF,TGTGCCAGCAGCGGGAGCGCCTACAATGAGCAGTTCTTC,many,TRBV2,TRBJ2-1,.
CSIPRGAYGTEQFF,TGCAGCATCCCCCGAGGGGCGTACGGGACAGAGCAGTTCTTC,few,TRBV29-1,TRBJ2-1,.
CASRQGAVGQPQHF,TGTGCCAGCAGACAGGGGGCCGTTGGTCAGCCCCAGCATTTT,.,TRBV2,TRBJ1-5,TRBD1
CASTRDGLAGGLGLYNEQFF,TGTGCCAGCACCCGAGACGGGCTAGCGGGAGGGCTAGGGCTTTACAATGAGCAGTTCTTC,many,TRBV7-8,TRBJ2-1,TRBD2
CSARDHKGGGYTF,TGCAGTGCTAGAGATCACAAAGGGGGGGGCTACACCTTC,few,TRBV20-1,TRBJ1-2,.
CSVGPRVPSYNEQFF,TGCAGCGTTGGCCCCAGGGTCCCGTCCTACAATGAGCAGTTCTTC,many,TRBV29-1,TRBJ2-1,.
CASRIAGVYYEQYF,TGTGCCAGCAGAATAGCGGGAGTCTACTACGAGCAGTACTTC,many,TRBV28,TRBJ2-7,TRBD2
CASSYDPLTGPPNTEAFF,TGTGCCAGCAGTTATGACCCCCTAACAGGGCCACCGAACACTGAAGCTTTCTTT,many,TRBV6-2/TRBV6-3,TRBJ1-1,.
CASSYSKPPTDTQYF,TGTGCCAGCAGTTACTCGAAACCTCCCACAGATACGCAGTATTTT,few,TRBV6-5,TRBJ2-3,.
CAIAGQGSTEAFF,TGTGCCATCGCCGGACAGGGGAGCACTGAAGCTTTCTTT,many,TRBV10-3,TRBJ1-1,TRBD1
CASSLAGTLPYEQYF,TGTGCCAGCAGCCTGGCCGGGACGCTTCCCTACGAGCAGTACTTC,many,TRBV3-1,TRBJ2-7,.
CASRPSGAGGETQYF,TGTGCCAGCAGACCCAGCGGGGCGGGAGGAGAGACCCAGTACTTC,many,TRBV7-8,TRBJ2-5,TRBD2
CASSRNSGARGEQYF,TGTGCCAGCAGCCGGAATTCCGGGGCCCGGGGCGAGCAGTACTTC,many,TRBV3-1,TRBJ2-7,.
CASSEQFGGVGSYEQYF,TGTGCCAGCAGTGAACAGTTTGGCGGGGTGGGGTCCTACGAGCAGTACTTC,many,TRBV2,TRBJ2-7,.
CASSWTGYTEAFF,TGTGCCAGCAGCTGGACAGGGTACACTGAAGCTTTCTTT,many,TRBV13,TRBJ1-1,TRBD1
CASSDRRTVEKLFF,TGTGCCAGCAGCGACCGACGGACGGTTGAAAAACTGTTTTTT,many,TRBV2,TRBJ1-4,.
CASSQTGPTGELFF,TGTGCCAGCAGTCAAACAGGGCCCACCGGGGAGCTGTTTTTT,many,TRBV2,TRBJ2-2,.
CASSSGRGRETQYF,TGCGCCAGCAGCTCGGGCAGGGGGCGTGAGACCCAGTACTTC,.,TRBV5-1,TRBJ2-5,TRBD1
CSVGGRLTYEQYF,TGCAGCGTTGGCGGGAGGTTGACCTACGAGCAGTACTTC,many,TRBV29-1,TRBJ2-7,TRBD2
CASRTDWSVSTDTQYF,TGTGCCAGCAGAACGGACTGGTCGGTTAGCACAGATACGCAGTATTTT,many,TRBV27,TRBJ2-3,.
CASLDRQAPTDTQYF,TGTGCCAGCCTAGACAGACAGGCGCCCACAGATACGCAGTATTTT,many,TRBV2,TRBJ2-3,.
CATAGASETKETQYF,TGTGCCACCGCCGGGGCGTCAGAAACAAAGGAGACCCAGTACTTC,few,TRBV15,TRBJ2-5,.
CASSYKPTAGWYF,TGTGCCAGCAGTTACAAACCGACAGCGGGGTGGTATTTT,.,TRBV28,TRBJ2-3,TRBD2
CASSLTQGGNYGYTF,TGTGCCAGCAGTTTAACGCAGGGAGGGAACTATGGCTACACCTTC,many,TRBV27,TRBJ1-2,.
CASSVLAINEQFF,TGTGCCAGCAGCGTACTAGCGATCAATGAGCAGTTCTTC,many,TRBV13,TRBJ2-1,TRBD2
CAWSVPREQFF,TGTGCCTGGAGTGTACCGAGGGAGCAGTTCTTC,many,TRBV30,TRBJ2-1,.
CASQKREGHEQYF,TGTGCCAGTCAGAAGCGGGAGGGCCACGAGCAGTACTTC,many,TRBV6-2/TRBV6-3,TRBJ2-7,TRBD2
CASSKSRAGGIYEQYF,TGTGCCAGCAGTAAGAGCCGGGCAGGGGGGATCTACGAGCAGTACTTC,few,TRBV6-2/TRBV6-3,TRBJ2-7,.
CASSLRGNWPNQPQHF,TGTGCCAGCAGTTTAAGGGGGAATTGGCCCAATCAGCCCCAGCATTTT,many,TRBV28,TRBJ1-5,.
CASSQGLAGVLSYNEQFF,TGCGCCAGCAGCCAAGGACTAGCGGGAGTGCTCTCCTACAATGAGCAGTTCTTC,few,TRBV4-1,TRBJ2-1,TRBD2
CASSWGAGGADNEQFF,TGTGCCAGCAGTTGGGGGGCGGGGGGGGCAGACAATGAGCAGTTCTTC,.,TRBV28,TRBJ2-1,TRBD2
CASSLIPGQEGGEQFF,TGTGCCAGCAGCTTAATCCCAGGACAGGAAGGGGGTGAGCAGTTCTTC,.,TRBV7-3,TRBJ2-1,TRBD1
CSVEEATGVYEQYF,TGCAGCGTTGAAGAGGCGACAGGGGTCTACGAGCAGTACTTC,.,TRBV29-1,TRBJ2-7,TRBD1
CASSLGLQRQETQYF,TGTGCCAGCAGCTTAGGGCTCCAGAGACAAGAGACCCAGTACTTC,few,TRBV7-9,TRBJ2-5,.
CASSSGTSGSGETQYF,TGTGCCAGCAGCTCGGGGACTAGCGGGAGCGGAGAGACCCAGTACTTC,few,TRBV7-6,TRBJ2-5,TRBD2
CASSQDQPRDRAEKLFF,TGTGCCAGCAGCCAAGACCAACCCCGGGACAGGGCTGAAAAACTGTTTTTT,.,TRBV3-2,TRBJ1-4,.
CASSSSLASDEQYF,TGTGCCAGCAGTTCCTCACTAGCTTCGGACGAGCAGTACTTC,many,TRBV28,TRBJ2-7,.
CASSYPGGLAEETQYF,TGTGCCAGCAGTTACCCAGGGGGACTAGCGGAAGAGACCCAGTACTTC,many,TRBV6-2/TRBV6-3,TRBJ2-5,TRBD2
CASSPQGRSYNEQFF,TGTGCCAGCAGCCCCCAAGGGAGGTCCTACAATGAGCAGTTCTTC,.,TRBV4-2,TRBJ2-1,.
CASRSNPYEQYF,TGTGCCAGCAGGTCCAACCCCTACGAGCAGTACTTC,.,TRBV27,TRBJ2-7,.
CSASLWQVHPDTQYF,TGCAGTGCTAGTTTATGGCAGGTACATCCAGATACGCAGTATTTT,.,TRBV20-1,TRBJ2-3,.
CASLPLEELAGTGANVLTF,TGTGCCTCGCTACCCTTGGAGGAACTAGCGGGAACTGGGGCCAACGTCCTGACTTTC,few,TRBV30,TRBJ2-6,TRBD2
CASSYSGGEETQYF,TGTGCCAGCAGTTACTCGGGCGGGGAAGAGACCCAGTACTTC,many,TRBV6-6,TRBJ2-5,.
CASSFIGDTEAFF,TGTGCCAGCAGCTTCATTGGGGATACTGAAGCTTTCTTT,.,TRBV7-6,TRBJ1-1,.
CASSYSSLRGSSYEQYF,TGTGCCAGCAGTTACTCGAGTCTTCGCGGGAGCTCCTACGAGCAGTACTTC,many,TRBV6-5,TRBJ2-7,TRBD2
CASSPTSWDEQFF,TGTGCCAGCAGCCCGACTAGCTGGGATGAGCAGTTCTTC,many,TRBV2,TRBJ2-1,TRBD2
CASSYGRAGQPQHF,TGTGCCAGCAGTTACGGCAGGGCGGGTCAGCCCCAGCATTTT,few,TRBV6-7,TRBJ1-5,.
CASSLVGYRGEKLFF,TGTGCCAGCAGCTTAGTAGGGTATCGCGGTGAAAAACTGTTTTTT,.,TRBV11-2,TRBJ1-4,.
CASSAGREIMGPPEAFF,TGTGCCAGCAGTGCCGGAAGGGAGATAATGGGGCCCCCTGAAGCTTTCTTT,many,TRBV28,TRBJ1-1,.
CAISARDISTDTQYF,TGTGCCATCAGTGCCCGGGACATTAGCACAGATACGCAGTATTTT,many,TRBV10-3,TRBJ2-3,.
CAWSRGVGTDTQYF,TGTGCCTGGAGTCGTGGAGTTGGCACAGATACGCAGTATTTT,.,TRBV30,TRBJ2-3,.
CASSFGQRQYGYTF,TGTGCCAGCAGTTTTGGACAGCGGCAATATGGCTACACCTTC,.,TRBV6-2/TRBV6-3,TRBJ1-2,.
CSAPVRSYNEQFF,TGCAGTGCTCCCGTCCGGTCCTACAATGAGCAGTTCTTC,many,TRBV20-1,TRBJ2-1,.
CASSPERAFYNEQFF,TGTGCCAGCAGCCCGGAACGGGCTTTCTACAATGAGCAGTTCTTC,.,TRBV5-6,TRBJ2-1,.
CASSLSLGQGSGELFF,TGTGCCAGCAGCTTATCACTCGGACAGGGATCCGGGGAGCTGTTTTTT,few,TRBV5-4,TRBJ2-2,TRBD1
CASSERGSGGGSGANVRTF,TGTGCCAGCAGTGAAAGGGGTAGCGGGGGTGGCTCTGGGGCCAACGTCCGGACTTTC,once,TRBV2,TRBJ2-6,TRBD2